These T cell receptor beta chains were read from a single sample in a study of blood T cell repertoires in COVID-19. Some clones are missing from TCRdb's copy, which holds only in-frame ones; the method was immunoSEQ multiplex PCR. The sample consists of 180,000 or so clones, 80% to 85% of them appearing once. Sample: peripheral blood. The receptors were gathered from a human donor with acute or convalescent COVID-19. The donor label of this sample is uncertain. Each CDR3 is given with its conserved first and last residue. The D gene is left open where the match is weak.

v_call	cdr3_length	j_call	d_call	cdr3_aa
TRBV9	14	TRBJ2-7	.	CASSAEGRGHEQYF
TRBV3-1/TRBV3-2	15	TRBJ1-2	TRBD1	CASSQDQGARYGYTF
TRBV19	14	TRBJ1-1	TRBD1	CASSIGTGNTEAFF
TRBV6-1	16	TRBJ2-3	TRBD1	CASSGSRTGGLDTQYF
TRBV6-1	15	TRBJ1-3	TRBD1	CASSSPDRAGNTIYF
TRBV2	15	TRBJ2-2	TRBD1	CASSADRATTGELFF
TRBV3-1/TRBV3-2	14	TRBJ1-3	.	CASSQGAGGNTIYF
TRBV6-6	14	TRBJ1-1	.	CASIQGDMNTEAFF
TRBV7-9	16	TRBJ2-1	.	CASSVRGEISYNEQFF
TRBV27	16	TRBJ2-7	TRBD2	CASSSAGGPLRNEQYF
TRBV2	16	TRBJ2-1	TRBD2	CASGDPAVAGVNEQFF
TRBV5-4	14	TRBJ1-2	TRBD1	CASSGTGGSYGYTF
TRBV9	15	TRBJ1-4	TRBD1	CASSGEDRGGEKLFF
TRBV6-5	13	TRBJ2-5	TRBD1	CASQTGPQETQYF
TRBV11-2	15	TRBJ1-2	TRBD1	CASSGRDRALNGYTF
TRBV30	12	TRBJ2-1	.	CAWSVLSQEQFF
TRBV19	18	TRBJ2-2	.	CASSDFARGWGRTGELFF
TRBV29-1	14	TRBJ2-5	.	CSVPSVIQRETQYF